The 24 T cell receptor beta chains below come from one sample, sequenced in a study of cytomegalovirus exposure and HLA in healthy donors. The PCR had 60 Vbeta and 13 Jbeta primers. Here immunoSEQ multiplex PCR was the method, and the copy in TCRdb shows in-frame clones only, minus some. The data show about 200,000 clones, around 78% seen once. Sequencing was done on a sample of PBMCs. Receptors were obtained from a young man in good health and CMV-seronegative.

V is TRBV19 and J is TRBJ2-7, with 7 positions matching TRBD2. The CDR3 covers 14 residues. V shed 5 bases and J 1 base; nucleotides not matched to a gene: 5. Per the germline V gene, CDR1 is LNHDA and CDR2 is SQIVND (reference sequence). DNA of the CDR3: TGTGCCAGTAGTGCAGCGGGGTTTTCCTACGAGCAGTACTTC. Its translation: CASSAAGFSYEQYF.

The rearrangement links TRBV28 to TRBJ1-1; D perhaps matches TRBD1 (6 bases). The V end was cut by 7 bases, the J end by 0 bases, with 12 bases between. The CDR3 sequence is 14 residues long. Germline V gene data show CDR1 as MDHEN and CDR2 as SYDVKM. CDR3 amino acids: CASMRGAMNTEAFF. The CDR3 DNA sequence: TGTGCCAGCATGCGGGGGGCGATGAACACTGAAGCTTTCTTT.

The chain uses TRBV11-2 and TRBJ2-7; D is unclear. The CDR3 is made up of 13 amino acids. Trimming removed 2 bases at V and 3 bases at J, with 8 bases between. The germline CDR1 and CDR2 sequences are SGHAT and FQNNGV. The CDR3 spells CASSLLVDYEQYF. In DNA, the CDR3 is TGTGCCAGCAGCTTATTAGTAGACTACGAGCAGTACTTC.

This clone was seen only a few times. The chain joins TRBV6-1 to TRBJ2-1, with D possibly TRBD2 on 5 matching bases. The CDR3 length is 16 residues. V lost 4 bases and J lost 7, with 20 bases in between. In germline, CDR1 is MNHNS, CDR2 SASEGT. The CDR3, as DNA: TGTGCCAGCAGTGTGGCAGTAACGGCGGGTCAAAATGAGCAGTTCTTC. It specifies CASSVAVTAGQNEQFF.

The rearrangement uses TRBV7-3 and TRBJ2-7, with 10 bases identical to TRBD1. The CDR3 contains 15 residues. Germline V gene data show CDR1 as SGHTA and CDR2 as FQGTGA. With V trimmed by 5 bases and J by 0 bases, 4 bases remained unmatched. The CDR3 loop reads CASSPRQGASYEQYF. The CDR3 DNA follows: TGTGCCAGCAGCCCTCGACAGGGGGCCTCCTACGAGCAGTACTTC.

The chain is built from TRBV7-9 and TRBJ2-5; a weak D match, TRBD1 (6 bases). The CDR3 spans 16 residues. CDR1 is SEHNR, CDR2 FQNEAQ, per germline (reference sequence). V shed 5 bases and J shed 1 base, with 17 bases lying between them. The CDR3 reads CASSAAGAGGQETQYF. The CDR3 coding sequence is TGTGCCAGCAGCGCCGCAGGGGCAGGTGGCCAAGAGACCCAGTACTTC.

The V gene is TRBV5-1, the J gene TRBJ2-3; D remains ambiguous. The CDR3 has 12 amino acids. V lost 3 bases, J lost 4 bases, and 6 bases lay in between. The germline V gene has CDR1 SGHRS and CDR2 YFSETQ. The CDR3 DNA is TGCGCCAGCAGCTACTCCTCAGATACGCAGTATTTT. Encoded protein: CASSYSSDTQYF.

This rearrangement joins TRBV7-6 to TRBJ2-7; D call uncertain. V lost 4 bases and J 2 bases, leaving 6 bases between the germline ends. This CDR3 has 12 residues. Germline values: CDR1 SGHVS, CDR2 FNYEAQ. The CDR3 reads CASSSVTYEQYF. Written as DNA, the CDR3 is TGTGCCAGCAGCTCCGTTACCTACGAGCAGTACTTC.

The genes are TRBV7-2 and TRBJ2-3; 9 bases are shared with TRBD2. CDR1 is SGHTA, CDR2 FQGNSA, per germline. The CDR3 sequence is 16 residues long. With V trimmed by 1 base and J by 4 bases, 6 bases remained unmatched. The CDR3 sequence is CASSLGGGRVPDTQYF. DNA for the CDR3: TGTGCCAGCAGCTTAGGTGGCGGGAGGGTTCCAGATACGCAGTATTTT.

The chain employs TRBV7-3 and TRBJ2-6; 7 bases agree with TRBD1. The CDR3 length is 19 residues. J was trimmed by 0 bases and V by 2 bases; bases with no gene match: 10. From germline, CDR1 is SGHTA and CDR2 FQGTGA. The CDR3 is CASSLGDRFSFSGANVLTF. CDR3 DNA: TGTGCCAGCAGCTTAGGGGACAGATTCTCCTTCTCTGGGGCCAACGTCCTGACTTTC.

CDR3 sequence: CASSLRTRSQGVGETQYF. The CDR3 DNA follows: TGTGCCAGCAGTTTGCGGACCAGATCTCAGGGGGTAGGAGAGACCCAGTACTTC. The genes are TRBV2 and TRBJ2-5; 7 nucleotides align to TRBD1. CDR3 length: 18 residues. Germline V lookup: CDR1 SNHLY, CDR2 FYNNEI. Trimming removed 5 bases from V and 4 bases from J; junction bases left unmatched: 19.

The gene calls are TRBV5-1 and TRBJ2-5; D perhaps matches TRBD2 (6 bases). Trimming took off 0 bases at V and 5 bases at J, with 11 bases between the two ends. The CDR3 length is 14 residues. Germline CDR1 is SGHRS and CDR2 is YFSETQ. The CDR3 spells CASSLAGDIETQYF. In DNA form, the CDR3 reads TGCGCCAGCAGCTTGGCGGGAGACATCGAGACCCAGTACTTC.

V and J are TRBV5-6 and TRBJ2-7, with 12 positions matching TRBD2. V lost 5 bases to trimming and J lost 7 bases; unmatched junction nucleotides: 10. This CDR3 has 15 amino acids. Germline CDR1 reads SGHDT; CDR2 reads YYEEEE. This CDR3 reads CASSVLAGGPGEQYF. CDR3 bases: TGTGCCAGCAGTGTCCTAGCGGGAGGGCCGGGAGAGCAGTACTTC.

This chain connects TRBV2 to TRBJ2-7; perhaps TRBD2 as D (5 bases). The CDR3 runs to 13 residues. CDR1 and CDR2 (germline): SNHLY, FYNNEI. V was cut by 10 bases and J by 2 bases, with 15 bases left in between. The DNA of the CDR3 is TGTGCCACCAACGGGATCGGAACCTACGAGCAGTACTTC. Protein product: CATNGIGTYEQYF.

The sample holds one count of this clone. The chain joins TRBV5-6 to TRBJ2-7; 10 bases line up with TRBD1. This CDR3 region has 17 residues. Trimming took 4 bases from V and 5 from J; bases not matched to a gene: 15. Germline V gene data show CDR1 as SGHDT and CDR2 as YYEEEE. CDR3 in DNA: TGTGCCAGCAGCCAAGCCTCACGGGACAGGGGAGGTCACGAGCAGTACTTC. This encodes CASSQASRDRGGHEQYF.

This chain joins TRBV5-1 and TRBJ2-7; unclear D gene. V was cut by 5 bases and J by 1 base, with 13 bases left in between. This CDR3 spans 14 amino acids. The germline CDR1 and CDR2 sequences are SGHRS and YFSETQ. The CDR3 sequence: CASRKRDNSYEQYF. The CDR3 coding sequence is TGCGCCAGCAGAAAAAGAGACAATTCCTACGAGCAGTACTTC.

The rearrangement links TRBV5-1 to TRBJ2-7; D possibly corresponds to TRBD1 (6 bases). V was pared by 2 bases and J by 4 bases, with 10 bases between. Germline V gene data show CDR1 as SGHRS and CDR2 as YFSETQ. This CDR3 is built from 13 residues. The CDR3 loop reads CASSLRDKYEQYF. For the CDR3, the DNA is TGCGCCAGCAGCTTACGGGACAAATACGAGCAGTACTTC.

The chain joins TRBV10-3 to TRBJ1-2; tentative D call: TRBD1 (5 bases). The CDR3 loop spans 17 amino acids. Trimming cost V 3 bases and J 4 bases, with 21 bases left between them. Germline CDR1 ENHRY, CDR2 SYGVKD. CDR3 in DNA: TGTGCCATCAGTGACAAACCTGGCTGGGGCGACCTCTATGGCTACACCTTC. This translates into CAISDKPGWGDLYGYTF.

The rearrangement links TRBV9 to TRBJ2-7; 12 positions agree with TRBD2. CDR3 size: 16 residues. Trimming at V came to 0 bases and at J to 6 bases, leaving 7 bases not matched to a gene. Germline CDR1 and CDR2: SGDLS and YYNGEE. The chain's CDR3 is CASSVGLAGVPTEQYF. CDR3 DNA sequence: TGTGCCAGCAGCGTAGGACTAGCGGGAGTTCCGACCGAGCAGTACTTC.

The chain has TRBV7-8 and TRBJ1-2; maybe TRBD1 (5 bases). CDR1 is SGHVS, CDR2 FQNEAQ, per germline. The germline V and J ends were trimmed by 0 bases and 8 bases, with 7 bases remaining between them. The CDR3 contains 12 residues. CDR3 coding DNA: TGTGCCAGCAGCTTAGCGGGGCTCGGCTACACCTTC. This encodes CASSLAGLGYTF.

This clone was observed a few times. The chain employs TRBV30 and TRBJ1-6; 8 bases agree with TRBD1. Germline V gene lookup returns CDR1 GTSNPN and CDR2 SVGIG (reference sequence). With 7 bases clipped from V and 10 bases from J, the junction kept 6 bases outside the gene matches. There are 12 residues in the CDR3. The CDR3 DNA follows: TGTGCCTCCCAGACAGGGGAATCACCCCTCCACTTT. It yields the protein CASQTGESPLHF.

The rearrangement joins TRBV7-9 to TRBJ2-5; 8 positions agree with TRBD2. The DNA end favors TRBJ2-7, so the J call may be wrong. The CDR3 contains 14 residues. The germline CDR1 and CDR2 sequences are SEHNR and FQNEAQ (reference sequence). The CDR3 spells CASSLTSGAYEQYF. The DNA of the CDR3 is TGTGCCAGCAGCCTTACTAGCGGCGCCTACGAGCAGTACTTC.

V is TRBV28 and J is TRBJ1-2; D gene unclear. The germline gives CDR1 MDHEN, CDR2 SYDVKM. This CDR3 spans 13 amino acids. Trimming shortened V by 5 bases and J by 7 bases, and 14 bases separated the two germline ends. CDR3 in DNA: TGTGCCAGCAGTGACCCGGGCGGGAGTGGCTACACCTTC. Residues: CASSDPGGSGYTF.

This chain joins TRBV4-1 and TRBJ2-1; the match to TRBD2 covers 7 bases. There are 14 residues in the CDR3. Losses at the gene ends were 2 bases for V and 6 bases for J; bases not matched to a gene: 4. Germline CDR1 and CDR2: MGHRA and YSYEKL. The CDR3 loop is CASSQPGGSNEQFF. The CDR3 DNA reads as TGCGCCAGCAGCCAACCAGGCGGGAGCAATGAGCAGTTCTTC.